This TCR beta chain is drawn from a study of shared clonotypes between healthy human individuals. The CDR3 consists of 13 residues. Germline V gives CDR1 LNHNV, CDR2 YYDKDF (reference sequence). Deletions cut 0 bases from V and 9 bases from J, with 9 bases between. Assay used: immunoSEQ multiplex PCR; TCRdb lists only in-frame clones, some missing. Among 1,400,000 or so clones listed, about 98.5% were seen once. The specimen sequenced was naive CD4+ T cells sorted from blood. Regarding subset: CD45RA+ positively selected. V gene TRBV15 combines with J gene TRBJ2-1; D is uncertain. This clonotype was obtained from a young man in good health. CDR3 DNA sequence: TGTGCCACCAGCAGAGATCGTTATGGTGAGCAGTTCTTC. Translated: CATSRDRYGEQFF.